Following are 32 T cell receptor beta chains from one sample sequenced in a study of T cells expressing NK-cell markers. After re-calling the 5' RACE reads, TCRdb lists one entry per CDR3 protein, DNA absent. The sample's table shows more than 400,000 distinct CDR3 sequences. Sequencing was carried out using blood T cells: a sorted CD56 or NKG2C T cell subset, CD4+ or CD8+ T cells, or bulk PBMC T cells (not recorded which). The receptor set was obtained from a woman between 18 and 70 years old in good health.

The V gene is TRBV20-1, the J gene TRBJ1-5; absent DNA, TCRdb's TRBD1 call cannot be checked. CDR3 size: 16 residues. Germline V gives CDR1 DFQATT, CDR2 SNEGSKA (reference sequence). The CDR3 spells CSAPEAKGAFGQPQHF.

The chain carries TRBV5-5 and TRBJ1-2. CDR3 length: 12 residues. Per the germline V gene, CDR1 is SGHKS and CDR2 is YYEKEE (reference sequence). The CDR3 spells CASSLALLGYTF. Full variable domain (outside the CDR3, taken from reference TRBV5-5 and TRBJ1-2): DAGVTQSPTHLIKTRGQQVTLRCSPISGHKSVSWYQQVLGQGPQFIFQYYEKEERGRGNFPDRFSARQFPNYSSELNVNALLLGDSALYLCASSLALLGYTFGSGTRLTVV.

The gene calls are TRBV20-1 and TRBJ1-2; TCRdb's D call, TRBD1, is unchecked because there is no DNA. The CDR3 has 13 residues. The germline CDR1 and CDR2 sequences are DFQATT and SNEGSKA (reference sequence). The CDR3 sequence is CSARGWGDYGYTF.

The chain has TRBV12-3 or TRBV12-4 and TRBJ1-3. The CDR3 contains 13 residues. The CDR3 sequence is CASSLKGLNTIYF.

This rearrangement joins TRBV5-1 to TRBJ2-7; lacking DNA, the TRBD1 call made by TCRdb goes unchecked. The germline CDR1 and CDR2 sequences are SGHRS and YFSETQ. There are 13 residues in the CDR3. The CDR3 loop reads CASSFLRADEQYF.

V usage is TRBV3-1 and J usage is TRBJ2-1; TCRdb calls TRBD2, which cannot be checked without DNA. Germline loops: CDR1 LGHDT, CDR2 YNNKEL (reference sequence). The CDR3 has 13 amino acids. This CDR3 is CASSPHLAGEQFF.

The V call is TRBV3-1, the J call TRBJ1-2; TCRdb's D gene call, TRBD1, goes unchecked for lack of DNA. CDR3 length: 14 residues. Germline V CDR1 and CDR2: LGHDT, YNNKEL (reference sequence). The CDR3 sequence: CASSQSGTVSGYTF.

This rearrangement joins TRBV20-1 to TRBJ1-6; TCRdb's D gene call, TRBD1, goes unchecked for lack of DNA. The CDR3 runs 18 residues. Germline CDR1 DFQATT, CDR2 SNEGSKA (reference sequence). The CDR3 here is CSAGDRETLGKHNSPLHF.

This sequence joins TRBV2 and TRBJ2-7. The CDR3 is 14 amino acids. Germline values: CDR1 SNHLY, CDR2 FYNNEI. CDR3 sequence: CASSEQRVYYEQYF.

The V call is TRBV5-5, the J call TRBJ2-7. CDR3 length equals 14 residues. CDR1 and CDR2 from the germline V gene are SGHKS and YYEKEE (reference sequence). CDR3 residues: CASSLPLSSYEQYF.

V usage is TRBV6-4 and J usage is TRBJ1-2; the TRBD1 assignment by TCRdb is unverifiable without DNA. The CDR3 length is 12 residues. Germline loops: CDR1 MRHNA, CDR2 SNTAGT. The CDR3 loop reads CASSDRNYGYTF.

The V gene is TRBV21-1, the J gene TRBJ2-3. TRBV21-1 is termed a pseudogene. The CDR3 spans 15 residues. This chain's CDR3 is CASSSNFQITDTQYF.

The rearrangement joins TRBV4-1 to TRBJ2-3; TCRdb proposes TRBD2, but this gene call is untestable without DNA. The CDR3 totals 20 residues. Looked up from germline, CDR1 is MGHRA and CDR2 is YSYEKL. CDR3 protein: CASSHPLGRGSGRMGDTQYF.

The chain's CDR3 is CASSLVWDRGETQYF. The rearrangement links TRBV7-9 to TRBJ2-5; the TCRdb call, TRBD1, lacks DNA for checking. The CDR3 has 15 residues. CDR1 is SEHNR, CDR2 FQNEAQ, per germline (reference sequence).

This sequence joins TRBV4-3 and TRBJ2-1; TCRdb returns TRBD2, unconfirmable since there is no DNA. Germline CDR1 is LGHNA and CDR2 is YSLEER. The CDR3 contains 18 residues. CDR3 sequence: CASSQEGGGLPPYNEQFF.

The chain has TRBV12-3 or TRBV12-4 and TRBJ1-1. CDR3 length: 15 residues. The chain's CDR3 is CASSSGWAVNTEAFF.

The chain joins TRBV4-3 to TRBJ1-1. Germline CDR1 and CDR2: LGHNA and YSLEER. The CDR3 spans 15 residues. The CDR3 here is CASSQDRLVNTEAFF.

This chain links TRBV6-1 with TRBJ2-1; the TCRdb call, TRBD2, lacks DNA for checking. The CDR3 is 13 amino acids. CDR1 is MNHNS, CDR2 SASEGT, per germline. The CDR3 reads CAVRLAGYNEQFF.

The chain joins TRBV9 to TRBJ2-1; the D call of TRBD1 rests on TCRdb alone, since no DNA is present to check it. The germline gives CDR1 SGDLS, CDR2 YYNGEE. This CDR3 region has 16 residues. CDR3 residues: CASSPGTGGIYNEQFF.

The chain carries TRBV19 and TRBJ2-7; TCRdb names TRBD2, which stays unverified in the absence of DNA. Germline-derived CDR1 and CDR2 are LNHDA and SQIVND (reference sequence). The CDR3 length is 14 residues. The CDR3 is CASSELAGAYEQYF. The entire variable domain, with the rest obtained from reference TRBV19 and TRBJ2-7, is as follows: DGGITQSPKYLFRKEGQNVTLSCEQNLNHDAMYWYRQDPGQGLRLIYYSQIVNDFQKGDIAEGYSVSREKKESFPLTVTSAQKNPTAFYLCASSELAGAYEQYFGPGTRLTVT.

The chain carries TRBV11-3 and TRBJ1-1; TCRdb reports TRBD1, a call that lacks DNA to check it against. The CDR3 loop spans 15 amino acids. Germline lookup yields CDR1 SGHNT and CDR2 YENEEA. The CDR3 is CASSSSNIGGAEAFF.

The CDR3 protein is CASSQDKAASGGATGELFF. The J gene is TRBJ2-2, the V gene TRBV4-3; there is no DNA to check the TCRdb D call of TRBD1. The CDR3 runs 19 residues. Germline values: CDR1 LGHNA, CDR2 YSLEER.

The chain recombines TRBV29-1 with TRBJ2-1; the D gene TCRdb calls, TRBD2, cannot be checked with no DNA. The CDR3 is 16 amino acids. Germline loops: CDR1 SQVTM, CDR2 ANQGSEA. The CDR3 here is CSVTSGSQGPYNEQFF.

The genes are TRBV6-1 and TRBJ2-1. The CDR3 spans 13 residues. CDR1 is MNHNS, CDR2 SASEGT, per germline. CDR3 residues: CASHALSYNEQFF.

The J gene is TRBJ2-6, the V gene TRBV27. The CDR3 sequence is 15 residues long. The germline gives CDR1 MNHEY, CDR2 SMNVEV (reference sequence). The CDR3 is CASSLLFSGANVLTF.

This chain uses TRBV7-2 with TRBJ2-1; TCRdb's assignment of TRBD1 cannot be checked, as there is no DNA. The CDR3 contains 14 residues. The germline gives CDR1 SGHTA, CDR2 FQGNSA. The chain's CDR3 is CASSGWDRGHEQFF. The full variable domain, its missing parts supplied by reference TRBV7-2 and TRBJ2-1, is GAGVSQSPSNKVTEKGKDVELRCDPISGHTALYWYRQSLGQGLEFLIYFQGNSAPDKSGLPSDRFSAERTGGSVSTLTIQRTQQEDSAVYLCASSGWDRGHEQFFGPGTRLTVL.

V gene TRBV20-1 combines with J gene TRBJ1-3; as DNA is missing, the TRBD1 call by TCRdb cannot be tested. The germline CDR1 and CDR2 sequences are DFQATT and SNEGSKA (reference sequence). This CDR3 is 15 amino acids long. The CDR3 region is CSARNEGSSGNTIYF.

V is TRBV7-3 and J is TRBJ2-1; the D gene TCRdb calls, TRBD1, cannot be checked with no DNA. Germline V gives CDR1 SGHTA, CDR2 FQGTGA. CDR3 length: 15 residues. The CDR3 protein is CASSLGTVGYNEQFF. Based on the CDR3 plus reference TRBV7-3 and TRBJ2-1, the full variable domain is GAGVSQTPSNKVTEKGKYVELRCDPISGHTALYWYRQSLGQGPEFLIYFQGTGAADDSGLPNDRFFAVRPEGSVSTLKIQRTERGDSAVYLCASSLGTVGYNEQFFGPGTRLTVL.

The rearrangement links TRBV7-8 to TRBJ2-1; the D call of TRBD2 rests on TCRdb alone, since no DNA is present to check it. The CDR3 length is 15 residues. Per germline, CDR1 SGHVS and CDR2 FQNEAQ. The CDR3 reads CASSLDLAGGYEQFF.

The chain is built from TRBV7-9 and TRBJ2-7; TCRdb lists TRBD1, though no DNA is available to test this call. Germline V gene data show CDR1 as SEHNR and CDR2 as FQNEAQ (reference sequence). This CDR3 has 14 amino acids. The chain's CDR3 is CASSFPGGNDEQYF. Full variable domain (remainder filled in from reference TRBV7-9 and TRBJ2-7): DTGVSQNPRHKITKRGQNVTFRCDPISEHNRLYWYRQTLGQGPEFLTYFQNEAQLEKSRLLSDRFSAERPKGSFSTLEIQRTEQGDSAMYLCASSFPGGNDEQYFGPGTRLTVT.

The chain is built from TRBV20-1 and TRBJ2-1; the D call of TRBD1 rests on TCRdb alone, since no DNA is present to check it. The CDR3 runs to 15 residues. CDR1 and CDR2 (germline): DFQATT, SNEGSKA (reference sequence). Here the CDR3 reads CSAREGGSSYNEQFF.

The chain uses TRBV7-9 and TRBJ2-7; the TCRdb call, TRBD2, lacks DNA for checking. Germline V gene data show CDR1 as SEHNR and CDR2 as FQNEAQ (reference sequence). This CDR3 spans 16 amino acids. The CDR3 protein is CASSSALGGDTYEQYF.